These 30 T cell receptor beta chains share one sample of origin, sequenced in a study of OX40 agonist ivuxolimab in advanced cancers. Repertoires were generated with immunoSEQ multiplex PCR, while TCRdb's copy carries only in-frame clones and drops some. The sample holds fewer than 65,000 clones, around 79% seen once. The material was CD4+ or CD8+ T cells sorted from blood, obtained in a trial of the OX40 agonist ivuxolimab. These receptors were taken from an adult with an advanced solid tumor such as melanoma, head and neck, liver or kidney cancer.

As regards this clone: Mismatch with germline at one junction end may stem from a read error. The CDR3 DNA reads TGTGCCAGCAGCTTTTCAGAAGCGAAGACCGGGGAGCTGTTTTTT. Translating gives CASSFSEAKTGELFF. V usage is TRBV7-9 and J usage is TRBJ2-2; no reliable D call. The CDR3 is made up of 15 amino acids. The germline gives CDR1 SEHNR, CDR2 FQNEAQ (reference sequence).

The chain uses TRBV5-8 and TRBJ2-7; 13 bases are a match to TRBD2. The V gene's germline CDR1 is SGHTS and CDR2 YDEGEE. The V and J ends lost 4 bases and 0 bases, in that order; junction bases with no gene match: 4. The CDR3 length is 16 residues. Here the CDR3 reads CASSPGLAGASYEQYF. CDR3 sequence (DNA): TGTGCCAGCAGCCCTGGACTAGCGGGAGCCTCCTACGAGCAGTACTTC.

The chain carries TRBV28 and TRBJ2-3; weak D call: TRBD2 (5 bases). The CDR3 runs to 16 residues. V gave up 0 bases and J gave up 1 base, with 11 bases separating them. Germline assignment: CDR1 MDHEN and CDR2 SYDVKM. CDR3 sequence reads: CASSLWSLRGTDTQYF. The CDR3 nucleotides read TGTGCCAGCAGTTTATGGTCCCTGCGGGGCACAGATACGCAGTATTTT.

This clone was seen only a few times. As DNA, the CDR3 is TGTGCCAGCAGTTTAAACTCATACTACGAGCAGTACTTC. It yields the protein CASSLNSYYEQYF. The chain employs TRBV27 and TRBJ2-7, with D unresolved. From germline, CDR1 is MNHEY and CDR2 SMNVEV (reference sequence). The V end was cut by 2 bases, the J end by 3 bases, with 8 bases between. The CDR3 length is 13 residues.

This chain joins TRBV7-6 and TRBJ2-3, with 14 nucleotides matching TRBD2. The germline V gene has CDR1 SGHVS and CDR2 FNYEAQ. The CDR3 extends over 16 amino acids. Trimming removed 6 bases from V and 3 bases from J; junction bases left unmatched: 5. The CDR3 protein is CASSKGLAGVTDTQYF. CDR3 nucleotide sequence: TGTGCCAGCAGTAAGGGACTAGCGGGAGTGACAGATACGCAGTATTTT.

The chain couples TRBV27 to TRBJ2-1, with 10 bases that match TRBD2. The J segment lost 16 bases and the V segment lost 2 bases, leaving 8 bases of the junction unmatched. There are 13 residues in the CDR3. Germline CDR1 is MNHEY and CDR2 is SMNVEV (reference sequence). The CDR3 region has the DNA TGTGCCAGCAGTTTAGGCCTAGCGGGAGTGGAATTCTTC. Protein: CASSLGLAGVEFF.

The chain carries TRBV7-2 and TRBJ2-1; TRBD2 aligns across 10 bases. The CDR3 extends over 15 amino acids. The junction had 5 bases not matched to a gene; V was cut back by 1 base and J by 8 bases. Germline V gene lookup returns CDR1 SGHTA and CDR2 FQGNSA. CDR3 coding DNA: TGTGCCAGCAGCTTAGTAGCGGGGGGTAGCGATGAGCAGTTCTTC. This encodes CASSLVAGGSDEQFF.

This clone occurred a few times. The gene calls are TRBV5-4 and TRBJ1-6; unclear D gene. Germline CDR1 SGHNT, CDR2 YYREEE (reference sequence). This CDR3 region has 14 residues. The germline V and J ends were trimmed by 3 bases and 3 bases, with 7 bases remaining between them. The CDR3 DNA reads TGTGCCAGCAGCTCTGAGGTCTATAATTCACCCCTCCACTTT. Protein product: CASSSEVYNSPLHF.

V gene TRBV10-3 combines with J gene TRBJ2-7; 7 bases are shared with TRBD2. Germline V CDR1 and CDR2: ENHRY, SYGVKD. The V gene end was trimmed by 8 bases and the J gene end by 0 bases; junction bases not matched to a gene: 7. The CDR3 contains 14 residues. CDR3 sequence reads: CAIGEGHYSYEQYF. The CDR3 DNA follows: TGTGCCATCGGGGAGGGTCACTACTCCTACGAGCAGTACTTC.

The CDR3 is CASSVLGGYTF. CDR3 nucleotides: TGTGCCAGCAGTGTACTAGGGGGCTACACCTTC. The chain carries TRBV6-1 and TRBJ1-2; D gene unclear. CDR3 length: 11 amino acids. Trimming cost V 4 bases and J 8 bases, with 8 bases left between them. Germline CDR1 is MNHNS and CDR2 is SASEGT.

The chain has TRBV27 and TRBJ2-7; tentative D call: TRBD1 (6 bases). V was trimmed by 3 bases and J by 3 bases, leaving 15 bases between them. The CDR3 is made up of 15 amino acids. Germline V gene data show CDR1 as MNHEY and CDR2 as SMNVEV (reference sequence). CDR3 DNA: TGTGCCAGCAGTTTCCTGGACAGATCTTACTACGAGCAGTACTTC. Translated, it gives CASSFLDRSYYEQYF.

In its sample, this clone was seen once. The CDR3 reads CASRNQGWGQPQHF. The CDR3 DNA sequence: TGTGCCAGTAGGAACCAGGGTTGGGGTCAGCCCCAGCATTTT. This chain joins TRBV19 and TRBJ1-5, with TRBD1 as a possible D gene (5 bases). The length of the CDR3 is 14 residues. Per the germline V gene, CDR1 is LNHDA and CDR2 is SQIVND (reference sequence). Trimming pared 6 bases from V and 6 bases from J, leaving 15 bases between.

The chain links TRBV27 to TRBJ1-5, with a weak D call TRBD1 (6 bases). Trimming stripped 5 bases from V and 6 bases from J, with 11 bases between. Germline-derived CDR1 and CDR2 are MNHEY and SMNVEV (reference sequence). CDR3 length: 13 amino acids. CDR3 protein: CASSPGQLQPQHF. The CDR3 DNA sequence: TGTGCCAGCAGTCCGGGACAACTTCAGCCCCAGCATTTT.

The chain recombines TRBV28 with TRBJ1-3, with D possibly being TRBD1 (6 bases). Germline loops: CDR1 MDHEN, CDR2 SYDVKM. The CDR3 has 14 amino acids. Trimming cost V 5 bases and J 4 bases, with 12 bases left between them. CDR3 sequence reads: CASSIQGVGNTIYF. The CDR3 DNA follows: TGTGCCAGCAGTATACAGGGCGTCGGAAACACCATATATTTT.

The chain has TRBV5-6 and TRBJ1-5, with 7 bases fitting TRBD1. CDR3 length: 17 residues. Germline-derived CDR1 and CDR2 are SGHDT and YYEEEE. The J segment lost 4 bases and the V segment lost 4 bases, leaving 14 bases of the junction unmatched. CDR3 bases: TGTGCCAGCAGCCACGGTGGATACAGGGGAATTAATCAGCCCCAGCATTTT. It specifies CASSHGGYRGINQPQHF. Drawing the rest from reference TRBV5-6 and TRBJ1-5, the complete variable domain is DAGVTQSPTHLIKTRGQQVTLRCSPKSGHDTVSWYQQALGQGPQFIFQYYEEEERQRGNFPDRFSGHQFPNYSSELNVNALLLGDSALYLCASSHGGYRGINQPQHFGDGTRLSIL.

This CDR3 reads CASSSVAGGRDTQYF. In DNA, the CDR3 is TGTGCCAGCAGCTCCGTAGCGGGGGGGCGGGATACGCAGTATTTT. The J gene is TRBJ2-3, the V gene TRBV13, with 11 bases fitting TRBD2. CDR1 PRHDT and CDR2 FYEKMQ come from the germline V gene (reference sequence). The V gene end was trimmed by 4 bases and the J gene end by 6 bases; junction bases not matched to a gene: 6. This CDR3 has 15 amino acids.

V usage is TRBV6-6 and J usage is TRBJ2-1; D assignment may be TRBD1 or TRBD2 (6 bases each). The V gene's germline CDR1 is MNHNY and CDR2 SVGAGI (reference sequence). The germline V and J ends were trimmed by 0 bases and 10 bases, with 10 bases remaining between them. This CDR3 is 13 amino acids long. CDR3: CASSYSGGLEQFF. Here the CDR3 DNA reads TGTGCCAGCAGTTACTCTGGGGGGCTAGAGCAGTTCTTC.

The gene calls are TRBV2 and TRBJ2-5, with 7 nucleotides matching TRBD1. CDR3 length: 13 residues. Per germline, CDR1 SNHLY and CDR2 FYNNEI. V was clipped by 6 bases and J by 2 bases; unmatched bases: 3. The CDR3 region is CASSQGQQETQYF. The DNA for the CDR3 is TGTGCCAGCAGCCAGGGACAGCAAGAGACCCAGTACTTC.

Only a few counts were recorded for this clone. A far bigger clonotype differs at one base, so this is likely a read error. Other DNA sequences of this sample code for an identical CDR3. This sequence joins TRBV4-1 and TRBJ1-4; possibly TRBD1 for D (6 bases). Germline V gene lookup returns CDR1 MGHRA and CDR2 YSYEKL. The CDR3 consists of 15 residues. Trimming removed 1 base at V and 6 bases at J, with 12 bases between. CDR3 region: CASSQVGEGDEKLFF. In nucleotides, the CDR3 is TGCGCCAGCAGCCAAGTGGGAGAGGGGGATGAAAAACTGTTTTTT.

The J gene is TRBJ2-5, the V gene TRBV5-4, with 7 bases matching TRBD2. After removal of 4 bases from V and 5 bases from J, the junction contained 11 bases not matched to a gene. This CDR3 has 15 amino acids. Germline CDR1 reads SGHNT; CDR2 reads YYREEE (reference sequence). The chain's CDR3 is CASSPGSGNHETQYF. CDR3 nucleotides: TGTGCCAGCAGCCCTGGGAGCGGGAATCATGAGACCCAGTACTTC. Combining the CDR3 with reference TRBV5-4 and TRBJ2-5 gives the whole variable domain ETGVTQSPTHLIKTRGQQVTLRCSSQSGHNTVSWYQQALGQGPQFIFQYYREEENGRGNFPPRFSGLQFPNYSSELNVNALELDDSALYLCASSPGSGNHETQYFGPGTRLLVL.

The chain employs TRBV5-6 and TRBJ1-4, with TRBD1 matching over 8 bases. The ends lost 4 bases at V and 9 bases at J; junction bases unmatched: 8. Germline assignment: CDR1 SGHDT and CDR2 YYEEEE. The CDR3 sequence is 14 residues long. CDR3 DNA sequence: TGTGCCAGCAGCCCAGGACAGGGAAAGAAAAAACTGTTTTTT. Protein: CASSPGQGKKKLFF.

The table lists this clone with a count of one. This chain uses TRBV9 with TRBJ1-2; the D is unclear. V was shortened by 0 bases and J by 0 bases, with 9 bases between the two germline ends. The CDR3 runs 15 residues. Germline CDR1 reads SGDLS; CDR2 reads YYNGEE. The CDR3 here is CASSVATEANYGYTF. As DNA, the CDR3 is TGTGCCAGCAGCGTAGCCACAGAAGCTAACTATGGCTACACCTTC.

This clone was observed a single time. The CDR3 nucleotides read TGTGCCAGCAGCTTGTCCGGCTACGAGCAGTACTTC. It yields the protein CASSLSGYEQYF. V is TRBV5-6 and J is TRBJ2-7; D is ambiguous. The germline gives CDR1 SGHDT, CDR2 YYEEEE. This CDR3 is built from 12 residues. Trimming took 1 base from V and 3 from J, leaving 5 bases between them. The entire variable domain, with the rest obtained from reference TRBV5-6 and TRBJ2-7, is as follows: DAGVTQSPTHLIKTRGQQVTLRCSPKSGHDTVSWYQQALGQGPQFIFQYYEEEERQRGNFPDRFSGHQFPNYSSELNVNALLLGDSALYLCASSLSGYEQYFGPGTRLTVT.

The rearrangement uses TRBV18 and TRBJ2-3; 8 nucleotides agree with TRBD2. The CDR3 spans 13 residues. The germline V gene encodes CDR1 KGHSH and CDR2 LQKENI. Trimming cost V 6 bases and J 4 bases; bases outside gene matches: 3. The CDR3 protein is CASSPTSADTQYF. CDR3 bases: TGTGCCAGCTCCCCGACTAGCGCAGATACGCAGTATTTT.

The V gene is TRBV6-1, the J gene TRBJ2-5, with 11 bases fitting TRBD2. Germline trimming cut 2 bases from V and 5 bases from J; bases unmatched to any gene: 16. The CDR3 contains 19 residues. Per the germline V gene, CDR1 is MNHNS and CDR2 is SASEGT. For the CDR3, the DNA is TGTGCCAGCAGTGAAATGGGGGGGACTAGCGGAGTCTTAGGGGAGACCCAGTACTTC. It is translated as CASSEMGGTSGVLGETQYF.

This clone was recorded only once. For the CDR3, the DNA is TGTGCCAGCAGTGCAGGAAGGGTGGAGACCCAGTACTTC. Protein product: CASSAGRVETQYF. The chain joins TRBV25-1 to TRBJ2-5; D remains ambiguous. Germline V gene data show CDR1 as MGHDK and CDR2 as SYGVNS. Trimming stripped 4 bases from V and 5 bases from J, with 11 bases between. The CDR3 has 13 residues.

This clone occurred once. The junction departs from the called germline gene at one end, perhaps through a read error. The J gene is TRBJ1-2, the V gene TRBV10-3; the match to TRBD1 covers 10 bases. Per the germline V gene, CDR1 is ENHRY and CDR2 is SYGVKD. This CDR3 region has 14 residues. Here the CDR3 reads CAITERQGAVGYTF. The CDR3 DNA sequence: TGTGCCATCACTGAGAGACAGGGGGCAGTGGGCTACACCTTC.

The rearrangement links TRBV6-5 to TRBJ2-5; D could derive from TRBD1 or TRBD2 (5 bases each). Per the germline V gene, CDR1 is MNHEY and CDR2 is SVGAGI. With 8 bases removed from V and 4 bases from J, the gap between germline ends came to 11 bases. The CDR3 consists of 12 residues. The CDR3 reads CASRDLRETQYF. Here the CDR3 DNA reads TGTGCCAGCCGGGACCTTAGAGAGACCCAGTACTTC.

The chain employs TRBV9 and TRBJ2-3, with D maybe TRBD1 (6 bases). Trimming stripped 1 base from V and 4 bases from J, with 10 bases between. Germline V gene lookup returns CDR1 SGDLS and CDR2 YYNGEE. The CDR3 spans 14 residues. CDR3 coding DNA: TGTGCCAGCAGCGTACAGGGACAATCAGATACGCAGTATTTT. This codes for CASSVQGQSDTQYF.

The sample holds a few counts of this clone. This specimen includes other DNA sequences encoding the same CDR3. The rearrangement links TRBV7-2 to TRBJ1-2; no definite D call. Germline values: CDR1 SGHTA, CDR2 FQGNSA. With 2 bases removed from V and 3 bases from J, the gap between germline ends came to 13 bases. The CDR3 sequence is 15 residues long. The CDR3 loop is CASSLRSANDYGYTF. The CDR3 DNA follows: TGTGCCAGCAGCTTAAGATCGGCAAACGACTATGGCTACACCTTC.